These 8 T cell receptor beta chains were sequenced from one sample in a study of blood T cell repertoires in COVID-19. Assay used: immunoSEQ multiplex PCR; TCRdb lists only in-frame clones, some missing. The repertoire holds approximately 340,000 clones, with approximately 88% as singletons. Sequencing used peripheral blood. These receptors came from a man aged 30 to 39 with COVID-19, enrolled during active disease.

The chain joins TRBV28 to TRBJ2-7; 9 positions match TRBD2. Losses at the gene ends were 4 bases for V and 0 bases for J; bases not matched to a gene: 1. The V gene's germline CDR1 is MDHEN and CDR2 SYDVKM. CDR3 length: 14 residues. CDR3 nucleotides: TGTGCCAGCAGTTCTAGCGGGACCTCCTACGAGCAGTACTTC. Residues: CASSSSGTSYEQYF.

The rearrangement uses TRBV5-6 and TRBJ2-1, with a weak D call TRBD1 (5 bases). Trimming stripped 6 bases from V and 8 bases from J, with 12 bases between. The CDR3 is 12 residues long. Germline V lookup: CDR1 SGHDT, CDR2 YYEEEE. As DNA, the CDR3 is TGTGCCAGCACCTACCTCAGGGATGAGCAGTTCTTC. It codes for CASTYLRDEQFF.

The chain combines TRBV30 with TRBJ2-7; 7 bases are a match to TRBD2. CDR3 length: 13 residues. V dropped 1 base and J dropped 6; count of bases not matched to a gene: 6. Germline CDR1 and CDR2: GTSNPN and SVGIG (reference sequence). The CDR3 nucleotides are TGTGCCTGGAGTGGGGCGGGAGACGGCGAGCAGTACTTC. Encoded protein: CAWSGAGDGEQYF.

Only a few counts were recorded for this clone. This chain connects TRBV28 to TRBJ2-5; D perhaps matches TRBD2 (6 bases). The CDR3 sequence is 15 residues long. The V and J ends lost 5 bases and 1 base respectively, with 14 bases between them. Germline CDR1 MDHEN, CDR2 SYDVKM. CDR3 in amino acids: CASSSPGLLQETQYF. The CDR3 nucleotides read TGTGCCAGCAGTAGCCCGGGACTGCTCCAAGAGACCCAGTACTTC.

The chain carries TRBV24-1 and TRBJ2-5; 14 nucleotides agree with TRBD2. Germline V gives CDR1 KGHDR, CDR2 SFDVKD. The CDR3 is made up of 16 amino acids. V dropped 4 bases and J dropped 3; count of bases not matched to a gene: 3. The CDR3: CATSEPGLAGEETQYF. Here the CDR3 DNA reads TGTGCCACCAGTGAGCCGGGACTAGCGGGAGAAGAGACCCAGTACTTC.

The chain links TRBV28 to TRBJ2-7; D may be TRBD2 (5 bases). CDR1 and CDR2 from the germline V gene are MDHEN and SYDVKM. Trimming removed 5 bases from V and 5 bases from J, with 10 bases in between. The CDR3 sequence is 12 residues long. The CDR3 reads CASSVVGDEQYF. The CDR3 DNA follows: TGTGCCAGCAGTGTTGTCGGGGACGAGCAGTACTTC.

The chain has TRBV25-1 and TRBJ2-2; possible D gene TRBD1, 6 bases. The CDR3 length is 14 residues. The V and J ends lost 8 bases and 0 bases respectively, with 10 bases between them. Germline V gene lookup returns CDR1 MGHDK and CDR2 SYGVNS. CDR3 region: CASQGHSNTGELFF. Here the CDR3 DNA reads TGTGCCAGCCAGGGACACTCGAACACCGGGGAGCTGTTTTTT.

This clone was picked up one time. The chain combines TRBV29-1 with TRBJ2-7; TRBD2 might be the D (7 bases). Germline-derived CDR1 and CDR2 are SQVTM and ANQGSEA. The CDR3 has 14 residues. V lost 6 bases and J lost 4, with 19 bases in between. DNA for the CDR3: TGCAGCGTCGCCGAGGGGGGGCTTGGGTACGAGCAGTACTTC. Translation gives CSVAEGGLGYEQYF.